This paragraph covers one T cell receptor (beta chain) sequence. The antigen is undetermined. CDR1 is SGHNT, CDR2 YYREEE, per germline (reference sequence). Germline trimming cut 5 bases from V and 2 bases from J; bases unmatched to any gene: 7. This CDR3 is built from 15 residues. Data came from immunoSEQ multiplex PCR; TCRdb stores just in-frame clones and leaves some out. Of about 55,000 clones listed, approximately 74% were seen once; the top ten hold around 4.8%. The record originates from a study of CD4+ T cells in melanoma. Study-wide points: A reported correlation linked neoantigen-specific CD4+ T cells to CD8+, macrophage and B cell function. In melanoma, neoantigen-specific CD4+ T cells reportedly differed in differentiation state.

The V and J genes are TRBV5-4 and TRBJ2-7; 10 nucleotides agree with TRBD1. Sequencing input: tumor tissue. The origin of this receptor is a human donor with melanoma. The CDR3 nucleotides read TGTGCCAGCAGTTTGACAGGGGGCGAGACCTACGAGCAGTACTTC. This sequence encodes CASSLTGGETYEQYF.